Listed here are 22 T cell receptor beta chains from one sample, sequenced in a study of patients and donors after allogeneic stem cell transplantation. TCRdb independently ran MiXCR on the RT-PCR reads; one entry per CDR3 protein. The sample holds roughly 41,000 distinct CDR3 sequences; about 30% are singletons and the top ten take approximately 79%. The specimen sequenced was blood, either unsorted or a sorted T cell fraction (not recorded which). All receptors come from a human donor who was either an allogeneic HSCT recipient or a stem cell or donor lymphocyte infusion donor (not recorded which). It is not recorded whose cells these are; they may come from a transplant donor.

The rearrangement links TRBV19 to TRBJ2-1; D possibly matches TRBD1 or TRBD2 (5 bases each). V lost 2 bases, J lost 0 bases, and 17 bases lay in between. The CDR3 length is 18 residues. Per germline, CDR1 LNHDA and CDR2 SQIVND (reference sequence). The DNA of the CDR3 is TGTGCCAGTAGTATAATCGGGGCTACCTATAACTCCTACAATGAGCAGTTCTTC. Translating gives CASSIIGATYNSYNEQFF.

This clonotype was found once. V usage is TRBV30 and J usage is TRBJ2-3; possible D gene TRBD1, 5 bases. This CDR3 is 13 amino acids long. Trimming pared 3 bases from V and 0 bases from J, leaving 7 bases between. Per germline, CDR1 GTSNPN and CDR2 SVGIG (reference sequence). This CDR3 reads CAWRDKSTDTQYF. The DNA of the CDR3 is TGTGCCTGGAGGGACAAAAGCACAGATACGCAGTATTTT.

The J gene is TRBJ2-2, the V gene TRBV6-6; TRBD2 matches 9 bases. CDR1 and CDR2 (germline): MNHNY, SVGAGI (reference sequence). Losses at the gene ends were 6 bases for V and 5 bases for J; bases not matched to a gene: 4. This CDR3 comprises 14 residues. For the CDR3, the DNA is TGTGCCAGCAGAAGGACTAGCGAGACCGGGGAGCTGTTTTTT. Encoded protein: CASRRTSETGELFF.

The J gene is TRBJ2-1, the V gene TRBV7-2; weak D call: TRBD2 (5 bases). The length of the CDR3 is 15 residues. Trimming cost V 0 bases and J 0 bases, with 6 bases left between them. CDR1 SGHTA and CDR2 FQGNSA come from the germline V gene. CDR3 nucleotide sequence: TGTGCCAGCAGCTTAGCGGGGAGCTCCTACAATGAGCAGTTCTTC. Its translation: CASSLAGSSYNEQFF.

The chain recombines TRBV12-3 or TRBV12-4 with TRBJ2-3; no definite D call. The V end lost 0 bases, the J end lost 5 bases, and 6 bases lay between the germline ends. This CDR3 has 13 amino acids. CDR3 protein: CASSLAARDTQYF. The CDR3 DNA sequence: TGTGCCAGCAGTTTAGCGGCGAGAGATACGCAGTATTTT.

In this sample, this clonotype turned up a few times. The chain uses TRBV9 and TRBJ2-3; 7 bases match TRBD1. The V and J ends lost 0 bases and 4 bases, in that order; junction bases with no gene match: 11. This CDR3 comprises 17 residues. Germline V lookup: CDR1 SGDLS, CDR2 YYNGEE. The CDR3 DNA follows: TGTGCCAGCAGCGTAGCCCCGACAGGGAATTTCGCAGATACGCAGTATTTT. This gives the protein CASSVAPTGNFADTQYF. The whole variable domain, filled in from reference TRBV9 and TRBJ2-3, reads DSGVTQTPKHLITATGQRVTLRCSPRSGDLSVYWYQQSLDQGLQFLIQYYNGEERAKGNILERFSAQQFPDLHSELNLSSLELGDSALYFCASSVAPTGNFADTQYFGPGTRLTVL.

The rearrangement links TRBV20-1 to TRBJ2-2; TRBD2 matches at 12 bases. V lost 5 bases to trimming and J lost 0 bases; unmatched junction nucleotides: 1. The CDR3 is made up of 15 amino acids. Germline lookup yields CDR1 DFQATT and CDR2 SNEGSKA (reference sequence). The CDR3 DNA sequence: TGCAGTGCTTGGACTAGCGGGGCGAACACCGGGGAGCTGTTTTTT. Encoded protein: CSAWTSGANTGELFF.

The chain joins TRBV6-1 to TRBJ1-6, with 9 bases that match TRBD1. From germline, CDR1 is MNHNS and CDR2 SASEGT. The trim removed 4 bases at V and 4 bases at J, leaving 5 bases unmatched. CDR3 length: 16 residues. The CDR3 protein is CASSATGGLYNSPLHF. The DNA for the CDR3 is TGTGCCAGCAGTGCGACAGGGGGACTTTATAATTCACCCCTCCACTTT.

This clonotype has a handful of counts. The chain uses TRBV5-1 and TRBJ2-5; TRBD1 aligns across 10 bases. This CDR3 comprises 14 residues. The germline gives CDR1 SGHRS, CDR2 YFSETQ. V shed 6 bases and J 5 bases; nucleotides not matched to a gene: 7. The CDR3 DNA sequence: TGCGCCAGCATCAAGACAGGGGGCAAGGAGACCCAGTACTTC. Protein product: CASIKTGGKETQYF.

This clonotype was picked up a small number of times. The gene calls are TRBV12-3 or TRBV12-4 and TRBJ1-5; no clear D gene. This CDR3 region has 13 residues. Trimming removed 1 base at V and 6 bases at J, with 7 bases between. In DNA, the CDR3 is TGTGCCAGCAGTTTAGGGGGATTTCAGCCCCAGCATTTT. This encodes CASSLGGFQPQHF.

V is TRBV6-6 and J is TRBJ2-1; the match to TRBD2 covers 10 bases. Trimming removed 7 bases from V and 9 bases from J; junction bases left unmatched: 6. Germline V gene lookup returns CDR1 MNHNY and CDR2 SVGAGI (reference sequence). This CDR3 comprises 13 residues. CDR3 sequence: CASNPLAGVEQFF. In nucleotides, the CDR3 is TGTGCCAGCAACCCCCTAGCGGGAGTTGAGCAGTTCTTC.

This clonotype has a count of ten or more. The chain uses TRBV20-1 and TRBJ1-2; 8 nucleotides match TRBD1. There are 13 residues in the CDR3. CDR1 is DFQATT and CDR2 is SNEGSKA in the germline V gene (reference sequence). After removal of 6 bases from V and 3 bases from J, the junction contained 6 bases not matched to a gene. Here the CDR3 reads CSATDREYYGYTF. In nucleotides, the CDR3 is TGCAGTGCCACGGACAGGGAATACTATGGCTACACCTTC.

The genes are TRBV19 and TRBJ2-7; the D gene could be TRBD1 or TRBD2 (5 bases each). Deletions cut 4 bases from V and 3 bases from J, with 16 bases between. This CDR3 contains 15 residues. Per germline, CDR1 LNHDA and CDR2 SQIVND (reference sequence). CDR3 in amino acids: CASSSYGTGNYEQYF. In nucleotides, the CDR3 is TGTGCCAGTAGTAGCTACGGGACGGGAAACTACGAGCAGTACTTC.

The sample holds a few counts of this clonotype. The chain joins TRBV3-1 to TRBJ1-2, with D unresolved. Trimming cost V 2 bases and J 4 bases, with 14 bases left between them. Germline V gene sequence: CDR1 LGHDT, CDR2 YNNKEL (reference sequence). This CDR3 contains 15 residues. The CDR3 reads CASSQQAPLVYGYTF. Written as DNA, the CDR3 is TGTGCCAGCAGCCAACAGGCTCCGCTAGTCTATGGCTACACCTTC. The full variable domain, completed using reference TRBV3-1 and TRBJ1-2, is DTAVSQTPKYLVTQMGNDKSIKCEQNLGHDTMYWYKQDSKKFLKIMFSYNNKELIINETVPNRFSPKSPDKAHLNLHINSLELGDSAVYFCASSQQAPLVYGYTFGSGTRLTVV.

This rearrangement joins TRBV18 to TRBJ2-3; D gene unclear. This CDR3 is 16 amino acids long. Germline V gene data show CDR1 as KGHSH and CDR2 as LQKENI. Trimming took off 0 bases at V and 4 bases at J, with 14 bases between the two ends. CDR3 nucleotide sequence: TGTGCCAGCTCACCACCAAGCACTGCCTGGGCAGATACGCAGTATTTT. Protein product: CASSPPSTAWADTQYF.

The chain carries TRBV28 and TRBJ2-1; 8 bases match TRBD2. The junction had 4 bases not matched to a gene; V was cut back by 7 bases and J by 2 bases. The length of the CDR3 is 14 residues. Germline V CDR1 and CDR2: MDHEN, SYDVKM. CDR3 nucleotides: TGTGCCAGCACCAAGCGGGAGACCTACAATGAGCAGTTCTTC. It is translated as CASTKRETYNEQFF.

This clonotype was seen a handful of times. V and J are TRBV20-1 and TRBJ1-5; D perhaps matches TRBD1 (6 bases). The CDR3 contains 16 residues. Germline CDR1 DFQATT, CDR2 SNEGSKA (reference sequence). Trimming took 5 bases from V and 0 from J, leaving 17 bases between them. The CDR3 DNA reads as TGCAGTGCTCTCCGGGAGGGGGGAAATAGCAATCAGCCCCAGCATTTT. Translation: CSALREGGNSNQPQHF.

V and J are TRBV14 and TRBJ2-1; 13 bases agree with TRBD2. This CDR3 is 18 amino acids long. From germline, CDR1 is SGHDN and CDR2 FVKESK. The V segment lost 6 bases and the J segment 0 bases; nucleotides outside the gene matches: 8. CDR3 loop: CASSRTSGRPSSYNEQFF. CDR3 DNA sequence: TGTGCCAGCAGTCGGACTAGCGGGAGACCGAGCTCCTACAATGAGCAGTTCTTC.

The rearrangement links TRBV20-1 to TRBJ2-3; 11 bases align to TRBD2. The CDR3 loop spans 17 amino acids. From germline, CDR1 is DFQATT and CDR2 SNEGSKA (reference sequence). V shed 0 bases, J shed 5 bases, and the junction held 10 bases outside the gene matches. The CDR3: CSARDPRLAGRRDTQYF. The CDR3 nucleotides read TGCAGTGCTAGAGATCCTCGACTAGCGGGGAGGAGAGATACGCAGTATTTT.

This clonotype was seen a single time. A read error may explain this, as a much larger clone is one base away. The V and J genes are TRBV28 and TRBJ1-1; D may be TRBD1 (6 bases). The CDR3 runs to 15 residues. Germline CDR1 MDHEN, CDR2 SYDVKM. In DNA, the CDR3 is TGTACCAGCAGTTCACCCACAGGGATGAACACTGAAGCTTTCTTT. This gives the protein CTSSSPTGMNTEAFF.

This chain links TRBV7-6 with TRBJ1-1, with D possibly being TRBD1 (6 bases). Germline V lookup: CDR1 SGHVS, CDR2 FNYEAQ. Trimming took off 6 bases at V and 10 bases at J, with 18 bases between the two ends. The CDR3 is 13 residues long. For the CDR3, the DNA is TGTGCCAGCAGGCCCGCAGGGGTTGAGGGAGCTTTCTTT. This sequence encodes CASRPAGVEGAFF.

This clonotype was detected only a few times. The chain carries TRBV7-2 and TRBJ1-2, with D uncertain. Germline V CDR1 and CDR2: SGHTA, FQGNSA. The V and J ends lost 4 bases and 6 bases respectively, with 9 bases between them. This CDR3 contains 12 residues. CDR3 region: CASSSYTDGYTF. The DNA of the CDR3 is TGTGCCAGCAGCTCCTACACGGATGGCTACACCTTC.